Listed here is a single T cell receptor beta chain. Its target is not known. The sample is drawn from a study of T cell responses to AZD1222 COVID-19 vaccine. Study-wide findings and caveats: Most donors were white British, females outnumbered males, and clonal diversity was possibly underestimated. With two AZD1222 doses given, Spike-specific TCR breadth and depth both rose. The span of vaccine-associated CD4 TCRs extended across spike, with dominance at 160-218 and 743-854. Recipients of AZD1222 seropositive at baseline numbered only 6 or 7.

Sequenced by immunoSEQ multiplex PCR; TCRdb stores in-frame clones only, minus some. The repertoire holds some 96,000 clones, with 88% as singletons. The CDR3 spans 15 residues. Trimming took off 5 bases at V and 1 base at J, with 14 bases between the two ends. Germline CDR1 and CDR2: ENHRY and SYGVKD. The starting material was peripheral blood, obtained 28 days after the second AZD1222 dose. This chain uses TRBV10-3 with TRBJ1-1; a weak D match, TRBD1 (5 bases). The sequence was obtained from an adult who received the AZD1222 COVID-19 vaccine. The CDR3 protein is CAISPHNDRNTEAFF. The CDR3 coding sequence is TGTGCCATCAGTCCCCATAACGACAGGAACACTGAAGCTTTCTTT.